Below are 21 T cell receptor beta chains sequenced from a single sample in a study of post-analysis software for immune sequencing data. Study-wide points: There were a few TRBV segments more frequent in patients than controls, and TRBV5-6, TRBV5-1 and TRBV20-1 were among them.

Antigen specificity for these receptors is unknown. Prepared TCR beta cDNA libraries contained unique molecular identifiers. A single record per CDR3 protein comes from TCRdb applying MiXCR to the PCR reads. The sample lists over 150,000 distinct CDR3 sequences, around 30% occurring once. The sample consisted of blood. All receptors come from a girl between 5 and 17 years old with multiple sclerosis.

This clonotype was counted only a few times. The CDR3 DNA reads TGTGCCAGCAGCTTTCGAGGGCCTGGCAATGAGCAGTTCTTC. Protein sequence: CASSFRGPGNEQFF. The J gene is TRBJ2-1, the V gene TRBV7-2, with D possibly being TRBD2 (5 bases). V gave up 3 bases and J gave up 6 bases, with 12 bases separating them. Germline loops: CDR1 SGHTA, CDR2 FQGNSA. CDR3 size: 14 residues. The complete variable domain, with remaining parts taken from reference TRBV7-2 and TRBJ2-1, reads GAGVSQSPSNKVTEKGKDVELRCDPISGHTALYWYRQSLGQGLEFLIYFQGNSAPDKSGLPSDRFSAERTGGSVSTLTIQRTQQEDSAVYLCASSFRGPGNEQFFGPGTRLTVL.

This clonotype was seen repeatedly, ten times or more. The V gene is TRBV10-3, the J gene TRBJ2-5; D may be TRBD2 (6 bases). Germline V lookup: CDR1 ENHRY, CDR2 SYGVKD. There are 14 residues in the CDR3. V dropped 5 bases and J dropped 3 bases, with 13 bases sitting between them. This chain's CDR3 is CAISRGTQEETQYF. The CDR3 nucleotides are TGTGCCATCAGTCGCGGGACTCAAGAAGAGACCCAGTACTTC.

This clonotype was observed a handful of times. The gene calls are TRBV11-2 and TRBJ1-6; D is possibly TRBD1 (6 bases). CDR1 SGHAT and CDR2 FQNNGV come from the germline V gene. V shed 1 base and J shed 8 bases, with 12 bases lying between them. The CDR3 loop spans 15 amino acids. CDR3 in amino acids: CASSLAVRGYSPLHF. The CDR3, as DNA: TGTGCCAGCAGCTTAGCGGTCAGGGGTTATTCACCCCTCCACTTT.

This clonotype was counted only a few times. The chain employs TRBV11-2 and TRBJ2-1, with a weak D call TRBD2 (6 bases). This CDR3 has 15 residues. CDR1 and CDR2 from the germline V gene are SGHAT and FQNNGV. V was cut by 5 bases and J by 9 bases, with 20 bases left in between. CDR3 in DNA: TGTGCCAGCAGCAATAGCGGTCGCTTTGCTGGTGAGCAGTTCTTC. This sequence encodes CASSNSGRFAGEQFF.

In this sample, this clonotype turned up many times. The gene calls are TRBV4-1 and TRBJ2-7; the match to TRBD2 covers 12 bases. CDR3 size: 17 residues. The J segment lost 1 base and the V segment lost 1 base, leaving 5 bases of the junction unmatched. Germline V gene lookup returns CDR1 MGHRA and CDR2 YSYEKL. CDR3 residues: CASSQAPSGRASYEQYF. CDR3 DNA sequence: TGCGCCAGCAGCCAAGCCCCTAGCGGGAGGGCTTCCTACGAGCAGTACTTC.

The rearrangement uses TRBV20-1 and TRBJ2-1; 13 positions agree with TRBD2. Germline V lookup: CDR1 DFQATT, CDR2 SNEGSKA (reference sequence). This CDR3 region has 17 residues. Unmatched junction bases numbered 10, after V lost 3 bases and J lost 5 bases. CDR3 in amino acids: CSASQQRGLAGDNEQFF. CDR3 coding DNA: TGCAGTGCTAGTCAACAGCGAGGACTAGCGGGGGACAATGAGCAGTTCTTC.

This clonotype was observed at least ten times. V is TRBV20-1 and J is TRBJ2-1, with D tentatively TRBD2 (6 bases). The CDR3 totals 14 residues. The V gene lost 0 bases and the J gene lost 3 bases, with 9 bases spanning the gap. In germline, CDR1 is DFQATT, CDR2 SNEGSKA (reference sequence). The chain's CDR3 is CSARDSGLYNEQFF. CDR3 nucleotide sequence: TGCAGTGCTAGAGATAGCGGCCTCTACAATGAGCAGTTCTTC.

The chain is built from TRBV30 and TRBJ1-1; no clear D gene. CDR1 and CDR2 from the germline V gene are GTSNPN and SVGIG (reference sequence). The germline V and J ends were trimmed by 2 bases and 5 bases, with 12 bases remaining between them. The CDR3 loop spans 13 amino acids. The DNA of the CDR3 is TGTGCCTGGAGTAATTACGTGGATACTGAAGCTTTCTTT. It is translated as CAWSNYVDTEAFF. The full variable domain, with the rest looked up from reference TRBV30 and TRBJ1-1, is SQTIHQWPATLVQPVGSPLSLECTVEGTSNPNLYWYRQAAGRGLQLLFYSVGIGQISSEVPQNLSASRPQDRQFILSSKKLLLSDSGFYLCAWSNYVDTEAFFGQGTRLTVV.

This clonotype was counted ten times or more. This chain links TRBV10-3 with TRBJ2-7; the D gene is possibly TRBD1 (6 bases). Trimming took 4 bases from V and 0 from J, leaving 22 bases between them. The CDR3 loop spans 18 amino acids. In germline, CDR1 is ENHRY, CDR2 SYGVKD. The CDR3 sequence is CAISGATPGQKSSYEQYF. In DNA, the CDR3 is TGTGCCATCAGTGGAGCAACACCGGGACAAAAAAGCTCCTACGAGCAGTACTTC.

With respect to this clonotype: The CDR3 ends on some other residue instead of the conserved phenylalanine or tryptophan, so this is likely a read error. The chain links TRBV5-5 to TRBJ2-1, with 10 bases that match TRBD1. This CDR3 comprises 15 residues. V lost 3 bases to trimming and J lost 2 bases; unmatched junction nucleotides: 2. Germline V gene lookup returns CDR1 SGHKS and CDR2 YYEKEE (reference sequence). CDR3 protein: CASSSGQGAYNEQFC. The CDR3, as DNA: TGTGCCAGCAGCTCCGGACAGGGGGCCTACAATGAGCAGTTCTGC.

This clonotype was seen ten or more times. J is TRBJ2-3 and V is TRBV28; D may be TRBD2 (5 bases). CDR3 length: 17 amino acids. V was clipped by 5 bases and J by 2 bases, with 20 bases between them. Germline CDR1 MDHEN, CDR2 SYDVKM. The CDR3 region has the DNA TGTGCCAGCAGTGACTTCCCCCCCAGGACTCCCACAGATACGCAGTATTTT. It encodes CASSDFPPRTPTDTQYF. Variable domain in full (rest from reference TRBV28 and TRBJ2-3): DVKVTQSSRYLVKRTGEKVFLECVQDMDHENMFWYRQDPGLGLRLIYFSYDVKMKEKGDIPEGYSVSREKKERFSLILESASTNQTSMYLCASSDFPPRTPTDTQYFGPGTRLTVL.

In this sample, this clonotype turned up a few times. The CDR3 DNA follows: TGTGCCAGCAGCTTACTGTCTTGGCCAGCGGGAGACCCCTACGAGCAGTACTTC. Translation gives CASSLLSWPAGDPYEQYF. The rearrangement links TRBV7-8 to TRBJ2-7, with 8 bases identical to TRBD2. The CDR3 is 18 amino acids. Germline V gives CDR1 SGHVS, CDR2 FQNEAQ. The ends lost 2 bases at V and 2 bases at J; junction bases unmatched: 14.

V usage is TRBV14 and J usage is TRBJ2-7; D unclear. The V gene's germline CDR1 is SGHDN and CDR2 FVKESK. V shed 0 bases and J shed 7 bases, with 10 bases lying between them. The CDR3 contains 13 residues. The CDR3 nucleotides read TGTGCCAGCAGCCAAGATGGGCCGGTTGAGCAGTACTTC. As protein: CASSQDGPVEQYF.

V usage is TRBV5-1 and J usage is TRBJ2-1; TRBD1 aligns across 10 bases. The CDR3 is 15 residues long. V lost 3 bases, J lost 0 bases, and 0 bases stayed unmatched. Looked up from germline, CDR1 is SGHRS and CDR2 is YFSETQ. The CDR3 is CASSWTGGSYNEQFF. DNA of the CDR3: TGCGCCAGCAGCTGGACAGGGGGCTCCTACAATGAGCAGTTCTTC.

At least ten counts were recorded for this clonotype. CDR3 in amino acids: CASFFPQQFF. The CDR3 DNA sequence: TGTGCCAGCTTTTTCCCCCAGCAGTTCTTC. The chain joins TRBV5-7 to TRBJ2-1; D unclear. TRBV5-7 is treated as an ORF (open reading frame) with a function not yet certain. Trimming stripped 7 bases from V and 11 bases from J, with 10 bases between. The CDR3 is 10 amino acids.

This chain uses TRBV9 with TRBJ2-1; D call uncertain. This CDR3 spans 15 amino acids. Germline V CDR1 and CDR2: SGDLS, YYNGEE. V was clipped by 0 bases and J by 10 bases, with 17 bases between them. The CDR3 DNA reads as TGTGCCAGCAGCGTAGGGTTAGGTGCCGGGCAGGAGCAGTTCTTC. Translating gives CASSVGLGAGQEQFF.

This clonotype was detected ten times or more. This sequence joins TRBV4-1 and TRBJ2-6; 7 bases agree with TRBD1. With 4 bases clipped from V and 0 bases from J, the junction kept 9 bases outside the gene matches. Germline CDR1 reads MGHRA; CDR2 reads YSYEKL. This CDR3 comprises 18 residues. The chain's CDR3 is CASSPSRTGNSGANVLTF. Here the CDR3 DNA reads TGCGCCAGCAGCCCGTCCCGGACAGGAAACTCTGGGGCCAACGTCCTGACTTTC.

This clonotype was seen only once. It may be a read error: a sequence one base away is much more abundant. The rearrangement joins TRBV20-1 to TRBJ1-2; D perhaps matches TRBD1 (6 bases). The CDR3 runs to 13 residues. CDR1 and CDR2 (germline): DFQATT, SNEGSKA (reference sequence). Deletions cut 5 bases from V and 9 bases from J, with 19 bases between. CDR3 in DNA: TGCAGTGCTGCCCCTGGGGAGGGGGATCGCTACACCTTC. This encodes CSAAPGEGDRYTF.

This clonotype was picked up a small number of times. This rearrangement joins TRBV4-2 to TRBJ2-5; D may be TRBD2 (6 bases). The germline V gene has CDR1 LGHNA and CDR2 YNFKEQ. The V and J ends lost 0 bases and 6 bases respectively, with 11 bases between them. This CDR3 contains 14 residues. The CDR3 DNA reads TGTGCCAGCAGCCAAGATGGGAGGACAAAGACCCAGTACTTC. Residues: CASSQDGRTKTQYF.

This clonotype was observed at least ten times. This sequence joins TRBV7-6 and TRBJ2-7; 8 bases line up with TRBD2. The CDR3 consists of 16 residues. CDR1 and CDR2 from the germline V gene are SGHVS and FNYEAQ. After removal of 2 bases from V and 5 bases from J, the junction contained 11 bases not matched to a gene. CDR3 region: CASSLPPQAGVDEQYF. DNA of the CDR3: TGTGCCAGCAGCTTACCCCCTCAAGCGGGAGTGGACGAGCAGTACTTC.

The V call is TRBV9, the J call TRBJ1-1; tentatively, D is TRBD1 (5 bases). V was trimmed by 0 bases and J by 2 bases, leaving 11 bases between them. Germline V gives CDR1 SGDLS, CDR2 YYNGEE. The length of the CDR3 is 15 residues. The CDR3 here is CASSVVGGGNTEAFF. The CDR3 DNA follows: TGTGCCAGCAGCGTAGTCGGGGGTGGTAACACTGAAGCTTTCTTT.